One and the same sample provided the 13 T cell receptor beta chains below, sequenced in a study of T cell repertoires in cytomegalovirus infection. TCRdb used MiXCR to reprocess the reads, holding one entry per CDR3 protein. The profile shows 800,000 to 950,000 distinct CDR3 sequences, roughly 33% of them singletons. Their recognized antigens are unknown. Sequences were derived from cultured CD8+ T cells from PBMCs, sampled from culture after CMV antigen stimulation. These receptors were obtained from a human donor in good health (CMV status not recorded). Some clones in this sample may be carry-over from other donors' samples.

Note on this clonotype: This may stem from a read error, because a much larger clone lies one nucleotide away. The chain has TRBV7-6 and TRBJ2-1; D perhaps matches TRBD2 (6 bases). Germline V gives CDR1 SGHVS, CDR2 FNYEAQ. CDR3 length equals 17 residues. The CDR3, as DNA: TGTACCAGCAGCTACTCGTTTGGACTAAACTCCTACAATGAGCAGTTCTTC. It yields the protein CTSSYSFGLNSYNEQFF.

This clonotype was found a few times. This rearrangement joins TRBV28 to TRBJ2-7; TRBD2 might be the D (6 bases). The CDR3 is made up of 14 amino acids. Per germline, CDR1 MDHEN and CDR2 SYDVKM. Trimming removed 8 bases at V and 1 base at J, with 15 bases between. The CDR3 region is CASLGGVGSYEQYV. The CDR3 region has the DNA TGTGCCAGCCTGGGGGGAGTTGGATCCTACGAGCAGTACGTC.

This clonotype was counted only a few times. The rearrangement uses TRBV12-5 and TRBJ2-5; D unresolved. CDR1 LGHNT and CDR2 FRNRAP come from the germline V gene. The ends were cut back, 5 bases at V and 1 base at J, with 8 bases in the middle. The CDR3 runs to 13 residues. The CDR3 DNA reads TGTGCTAGTGGTCGGAACAGCCAAGAGACCCAGTACTTC. Protein product: CASGRNSQETQYF.

The rearrangement links TRBV4-2 to TRBJ1-1, with D maybe TRBD1 (6 bases). From germline, CDR1 is LGHNA and CDR2 YNFKEQ. V was trimmed by 5 bases and J by 5 bases, leaving 18 bases between them. The CDR3 sequence is 15 residues long. CDR3 in DNA: TGTGCCAGCAGCAAAAAAAAGTGGCAGGGGACTGAAGCTTTCTTT. This codes for CASSKKKWQGTEAFF.

The chain couples TRBV3-1 to TRBJ1-1; tentative D call: TRBD1 (6 bases). The CDR3 has 17 amino acids. V gave up 0 bases and J gave up 4 bases, with 18 bases separating them. Germline values: CDR1 LGHDT, CDR2 YNNKEL (reference sequence). The DNA for the CDR3 is TGTGCCAGCAGCCAAGATTTTCCGTCAGGGGTGGTCACTGAAGCTTTCTTT. Translated: CASSQDFPSGVVTEAFF.

The J gene is TRBJ2-2, the V gene TRBV20-1; D might be TRBD2 (6 bases). The CDR3 runs to 13 residues. Per the germline V gene, CDR1 is DFQATT and CDR2 is SNEGSKA (reference sequence). V lost 6 bases to trimming and J lost 4 bases, with 12 bases between them. CDR3 nucleotides: TGCAGTGCATCGGGACTTATCACCGGGGAGCTGTTTTTT. As protein: CSASGLITGELFF.

This clonotype was observed at least ten times. The V call is TRBV7-6, the J call TRBJ1-2; TRBD1 matches 8 bases. The ends lost 1 base at V and 4 bases at J; junction bases unmatched: 2. The CDR3 extends over 14 amino acids. The germline V gene encodes CDR1 SGHVS and CDR2 FNYEAQ. CDR3 region: CASSLDGQGYGYTF. CDR3 nucleotide sequence: TGTGCCAGCAGCTTAGATGGACAGGGCTATGGCTACACCTTC.

The sample holds a few counts of this clonotype. J is TRBJ2-5 and V is TRBV7-6; D gene ambiguous. The V and J ends lost 2 bases and 1 base respectively, with 8 bases between them. This CDR3 is 14 amino acids long. CDR1 SGHVS and CDR2 FNYEAQ come from the germline V gene. CDR3 region: CASSLQETQETQYF. CDR3 nucleotide sequence: TGTGCCAGCAGCTTACAGGAGACCCAAGAGACCCAGTACTTC.

The chain links TRBV10-3 to TRBJ1-5; D uncertain. The V end was cut by 3 bases, the J end by 4 bases, with 13 bases between. Germline loops: CDR1 ENHRY, CDR2 SYGVKD. This CDR3 is 15 amino acids long. The CDR3 DNA follows: TGTGCCATCAGTGACGCCGGGGTGGGGAATCAGCCCCAGCATTTT. Amino acids: CAISDAGVGNQPQHF.

The V and J genes are TRBV12-3 or TRBV12-4 and TRBJ1-4; 9 bases align to TRBD1. The V and J ends lost 6 bases and 5 bases, in that order; junction bases with no gene match: 10. This CDR3 is 16 amino acids long. The CDR3: CASRSGWGQGNEKLFF. The CDR3 DNA reads TGTGCCAGCAGATCCGGGTGGGGACAGGGCAATGAAAAACTGTTTTTT.

Many counts were recorded for this clonotype. The chain carries TRBV7-9 and TRBJ2-3; 11 bases line up with TRBD2. Unmatched junction bases numbered 7, after V lost 6 bases and J lost 2 bases. There are 16 residues in the CDR3. CDR1 SEHNR and CDR2 FQNEAQ come from the germline V gene (reference sequence). The chain's CDR3 is CASRSPSGGPTDTQYF. CDR3 nucleotides: TGTGCCAGCAGATCTCCTAGCGGGGGGCCCACAGATACGCAGTATTTT.

The J gene is TRBJ2-2, the V gene TRBV5-1; D is ambiguous. There are 12 residues in the CDR3. Germline V gene data show CDR1 as SGHRS and CDR2 as YFSETQ. The V gene lost 4 bases and the J gene lost 11 bases, with 12 bases spanning the gap. The CDR3 sequence: CASSPDQCELFF. The CDR3 DNA follows: TGCGCCAGCAGCCCGGACCAATGTGAGCTGTTTTTT.

The CDR3 region has the DNA TGTGCCATCAGCGACTGGGAGGGGGGCCAAGAGACCCAGTACTTC. This translates into CAISDWEGGQETQYF. The chain is built from TRBV10-3 and TRBJ2-5; D perhaps matches TRBD2 (7 bases). Germline CDR1 ENHRY, CDR2 SYGVKD. The CDR3 sequence is 15 residues long. V was cut by 6 bases and J by 1 base, with 15 bases left in between.